The T cell receptor (beta chain) under discussion was sequenced for a study of human CD8 memory T cell subsets. In regard to this clonotype: Its antigen is currently unknown.

It was from duplicate vials of roughly 160,000 sorted CD8+ T cells per subset that RNA came. Whole-study findings and limits: The Chao1 estimates suggested that precursor exhausted T cells were less diverse than stem-like memory T cells. For stem-like memory and precursor exhausted T cells, diversity was similarly high, which was not true of effector memory cells. Overlapping only minimally, the repertoires of stem-like memory and precursor exhausted T cells were largely separate from each other.

The length of the CDR3 is 15 residues. UMI-labeled 5' RACE generated the TCR beta libraries. TCRdb reprocessed the 5' RACE reads; each CDR3 protein has one entry and no DNA is given. The sample table sets out 9,500 to 11,000 distinct CDR3 sequences. The chain carries TRBV12-3 or TRBV12-4 and TRBJ1-2; TCRdb picks TRBD1, but there is no DNA to check that call. This clonotype was sampled from a human donor in good health. Sequencing was done on a sample of CD8+ T cells from PBMCs. The CDR3 loop is CASSIRQDLVIGYTF.